Presented here are 9 T cell receptor beta chains from one specimen sequenced in a study of cytomegalovirus exposure and HLA in healthy donors. With 60 Vbeta and 13 Jbeta primers, the PCR was carried out. The table came from immunoSEQ multiplex PCR; TCRdb's copy has only in-frame clones and leaves some out. The table includes about 93,000 clones, about two thirds detected once. The sequenced sample consisted of PBMCs. Receptors originate from a boy aged 5-17 years in good health and CMV-seropositive.

The gene calls are TRBV6-1 and TRBJ1-1; a possible D gene is TRBD1 (6 bases). Germline V gene data show CDR1 as MNHNS and CDR2 as SASEGT. Trimming cost V 3 bases and J 5 bases, with 13 bases left between them. This CDR3 region has 14 residues. CDR3 DNA: TGTGCCAGCAGTGACTACCCCAGGGGAACTGAAGCTTTCTTT. Translating it yields CASSDYPRGTEAFF.

Only a few counts were recorded for this clone. The chain joins TRBV28 to TRBJ1-6; the match to TRBD1 covers 9 bases. The CDR3 runs 15 residues. J gave up 8 bases and V 10 bases, and 12 bases lay outside the gene matches. The germline gives CDR1 MDHEN, CDR2 SYDVKM. The CDR3 nucleotides are TGTGCCACCCACCGTCCCGGGACAGGGCATTCACCCCTCCACTTT. Encoded protein: CATHRPGTGHSPLHF.

There are a few counts of this clone. The chain recombines TRBV29-1 with TRBJ1-1; 8 nucleotides line up with TRBD1. The CDR3 runs 13 residues. V lost 5 bases and J lost 1; bases outside the gene matches: 3. Germline-derived CDR1 and CDR2 are SQVTM and ANQGSEA. The CDR3: CSVKDRANTEAFF. The CDR3 DNA reads as TGCAGCGTTAAGGACAGGGCGAACACTGAAGCTTTCTTT.

This chain uses TRBV6-1 with TRBJ2-5; D might be TRBD1 (5 bases). The germline CDR1 and CDR2 sequences are MNHNS and SASEGT. The CDR3 extends over 14 amino acids. V was trimmed by 6 bases and J by 1 base, leaving 12 bases between them. The CDR3 here is CASSPQGFQETQYF. In DNA form, the CDR3 reads TGTGCCAGCAGCCCGCAGGGTTTCCAAGAGACCCAGTACTTC.

This clone was recorded a few times. This chain links TRBV7-2 with TRBJ2-5; D is ambiguous. The CDR3 covers 15 residues. V was shortened by 2 bases and J by 3 bases, with 13 bases between the two germline ends. The germline V gene has CDR1 SGHTA and CDR2 FQGNSA. CDR3 protein: CASSLKLVGEETQYF. CDR3 in DNA: TGTGCCAGCAGCTTAAAGCTAGTTGGCGAAGAGACCCAGTACTTC.

This clone was observed once. The chain couples TRBV13 to TRBJ2-3; 7 nucleotides match TRBD1. The CDR3 has 12 residues. The germline gives CDR1 PRHDT, CDR2 FYEKMQ (reference sequence). With V trimmed by 4 bases and J by 11 bases, 6 bases remained unmatched. The CDR3 loop is CASSSTGYVQYF. CDR3 bases: TGTGCCAGCAGCTCGACAGGGTATGTGCAGTATTTT.

The V and J genes are TRBV6-5 and TRBJ2-7; 11 nucleotides agree with TRBD1. The germline V gene has CDR1 MNHEY and CDR2 SVGAGI. The length of the CDR3 is 15 residues. Losses at the gene ends were 6 bases for V and 2 bases for J; bases not matched to a gene: 6. CDR3 sequence (DNA): TGTGCCAGCAGCTCGGACAGGGGGCGAACCTACGAGCAGTACTTC. Its protein is CASSSDRGRTYEQYF.

A word on this clone: The junction departs from the called germline gene at one end, perhaps through a read error. The chain has TRBV12-5 and TRBJ1-2; perhaps TRBD1 as D (6 bases). CDR1 and CDR2 from the germline V gene are LGHNT and FRNRAP. The CDR3 covers 14 residues. In DNA form, the CDR3 reads TGTGCTAGTGGTTTGGTACTTTCCGAGGGGGAATACCCCTTC. Translating it yields CASGLVLSEGEYPF.

This clone came up a few times. The rearrangement uses TRBV6-1 and TRBJ1-5; TRBD1 agrees at 11 bases. Per germline, CDR1 MNHNS and CDR2 SASEGT. Trimming took 6 bases from V and 15 from J; bases not matched to a gene: 13. The CDR3 spans 14 residues. The CDR3 region has the DNA TGTGCCAGCAGCCCGGGACAGGGGGGATCTTTTTCGCATTTT. Amino acid sequence: CASSPGQGGSFSHF.